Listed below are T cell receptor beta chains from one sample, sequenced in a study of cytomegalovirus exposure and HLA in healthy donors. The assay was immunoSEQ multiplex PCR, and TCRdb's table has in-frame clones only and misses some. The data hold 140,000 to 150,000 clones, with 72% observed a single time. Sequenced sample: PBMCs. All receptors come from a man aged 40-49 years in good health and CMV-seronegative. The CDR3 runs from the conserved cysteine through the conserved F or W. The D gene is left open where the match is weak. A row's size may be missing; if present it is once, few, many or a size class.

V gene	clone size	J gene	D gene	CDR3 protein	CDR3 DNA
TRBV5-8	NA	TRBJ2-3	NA	CARDKSDTQYF	TGTGCCAGGGACAAATCAGATACGCAGTATTTT
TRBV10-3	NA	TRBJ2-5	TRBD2	CAISEMAAGAQETQYF	TGTGCCATCAGTGAAATGGCTGCGGGAGCGCAAGAGACCCAGTACTTC
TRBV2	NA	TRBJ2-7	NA	CASSESPQGAPYEQYF	TGTGCCAGCAGTGAATCCCCACAGGGCGCGCCCTACGAGCAGTACTTC
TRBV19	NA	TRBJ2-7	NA	CASSIQGSYEQYF	TGTGCCAGTAGTATACAGGGAAGCTACGAGCAGTACTTC
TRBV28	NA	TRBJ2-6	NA	CASSGGAVVANVLTF	TGTGCCAGCAGTGGGGGGGCGGTAGTGGCCAACGTCCTGACTTTC
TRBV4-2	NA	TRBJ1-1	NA	CASSQVWQGNTEAFF	TGTGCCAGCAGCCAAGTTTGGCAGGGGAACACTGAAGCTTTCTTT
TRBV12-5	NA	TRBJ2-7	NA	CASGLRGHQAYEQYF	TGTGCTAGTGGTTTGAGGGGACACCAAGCCTACGAGCAGTACTTC
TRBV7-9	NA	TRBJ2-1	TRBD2	CASSSGTSVGEQFF	TGTGCCAGCAGCTCAGGGACTAGTGTTGGTGAGCAGTTCTTC
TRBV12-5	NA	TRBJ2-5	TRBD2	CASGEGLAGGQETQYF	TGTGCTAGTGGAGAGGGACTAGCGGGAGGACAAGAGACCCAGTACTTC
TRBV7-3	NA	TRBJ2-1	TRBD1	CASSSSGQGERGNEQFF	TGTGCCAGCAGCTCGTCCGGACAGGGGGAAAGAGGCAATGAGCAGTTCTTC
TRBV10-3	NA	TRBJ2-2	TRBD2	CAISQLAGNAGELFF	TGTGCCATCAGTCAACTAGCGGGAAATGCCGGGGAGCTGTTTTTT
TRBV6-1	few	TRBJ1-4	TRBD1	CASSLGQGSGEKLFF	TGTGCCAGCAGTCTCGGACAGGGTTCAGGTGAAAAACTGTTTTTT
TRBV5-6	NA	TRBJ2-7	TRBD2	CASSLIAGGPYEQYF	TGTGCCAGCAGCTTGATAGCGGGAGGGCCCTACGAGCAGTACTTC
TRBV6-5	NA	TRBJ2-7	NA	CASSYDRDLFYEQYF	TGTGCCAGCAGTTACGATCGGGACTTGTTCTACGAGCAGTACTTC
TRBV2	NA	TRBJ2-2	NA	CASIGRGTDGELFF	TGTGCCAGCATAGGCAGGGGAACCGACGGGGAGCTGTTTTTT
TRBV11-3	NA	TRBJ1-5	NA	CASSLAGPNQPQHF	TGTGCCAGCAGCTTAGCAGGGCCCAATCAGCCCCAGCATTTT
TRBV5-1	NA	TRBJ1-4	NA	CASSFMTATNEKLFF	TGCGCCAGCAGCTTCATGACAGCAACTAATGAAAAACTGTTTTTT
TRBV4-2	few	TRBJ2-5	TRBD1	CASSSGTGGYRETQYF	TGTGCCAGCAGCTCCGGGACAGGGGGCTATCGGGAGACCCAGTACTTC
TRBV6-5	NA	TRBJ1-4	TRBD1	CASSAQGAYNEKLFF	TGTGCCAGCAGTGCGCAGGGGGCCTATAATGAAAAACTGTTTTTT
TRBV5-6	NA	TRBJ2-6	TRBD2	CASTSGPSSGANVLTF	TGTGCCAGCACTAGCGGGCCGAGCTCTGGGGCCAACGTCCTGACTTTC
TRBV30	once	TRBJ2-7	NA	CAWSEGRTYEQYF	TGTGCCTGGAGTGAGGGGAGGACCTACGAGCAGTACTTC
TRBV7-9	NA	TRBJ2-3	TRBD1	CASSTGTAADTQYF	TGTGCCAGCAGCACCGGGACAGCAGCAGATACGCAGTATTTT
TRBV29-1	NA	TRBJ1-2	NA	CSVGGGANYGYTF	TGCAGCGTTGGGGGGGGAGCTAACTATGGCTACACCTTC
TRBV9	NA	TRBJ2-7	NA	CASRRDGTGEQYF	TGTGCCAGCAGGCGGGATGGGACTGGCGAGCAGTACTTC
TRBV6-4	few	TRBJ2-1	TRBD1	CASSAGTEDNEQFF	TGTGCCAGCAGCGCCGGGACAGAGGACAATGAGCAGTTCTTC
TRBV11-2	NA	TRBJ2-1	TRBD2	CASSFSGGYNEQFF	TGTGCCAGCAGCTTCAGCGGGGGGTACAATGAGCAGTTCTTC
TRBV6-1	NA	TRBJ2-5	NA	CASSEYGQGYETQYF	TGTGCCAGCAGTGAATATGGTCAGGGATACGAGACCCAGTACTTC
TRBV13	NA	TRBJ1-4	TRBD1	CASSRSTGGTNEKLFF	TGTGCCAGCAGCCGAAGTACAGGGGGCACTAATGAAAAACTGTTTTTT
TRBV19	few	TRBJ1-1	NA	CASSIRSPTEAFF	TGTGCCAGTAGTATAAGAAGCCCCACCGAAGCTTTCTTT
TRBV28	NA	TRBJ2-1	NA	CASSLPDTSYNEQFF	TGTGCCAGCAGTTTACCGGACACCTCCTACAATGAGCAGTTCTTC
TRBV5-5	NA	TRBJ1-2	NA	CASSPTGLLNYGYTF	TGTGCCAGCAGCCCCACCGGACTGTTAAACTATGGCTACACCTTC
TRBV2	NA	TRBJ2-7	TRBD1	CASRSGPGQGNEQYF	TGTGCCAGCAGGAGCGGTCCCGGACAGGGGAACGAGCAGTACTTC
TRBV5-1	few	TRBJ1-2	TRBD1	CASSHETGRYGYTF	TGCGCCAGCAGCCATGAGACAGGGAGGTATGGCTACACCTTC
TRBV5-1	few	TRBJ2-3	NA	CASSLEAATQYF	TGCGCCAGCAGCTTGGAAGCGGCAACGCAGTATTTT
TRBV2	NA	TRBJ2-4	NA	CASSEFSGIQYF	TGTGCCAGCAGTGAATTTAGTGGCATTCAGTACTTC
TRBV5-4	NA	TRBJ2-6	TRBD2	CASRGSGTGANVLTF	TGTGCCAGCAGGGGCAGCGGGACCGGGGCCAACGTCCTGACTTTC
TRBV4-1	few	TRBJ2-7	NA	CASSQVGRGIYEQYF	TGCGCCAGCAGCCAAGTAGGGAGAGGGATCTACGAGCAGTACTTC
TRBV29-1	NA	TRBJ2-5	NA	CSVVQVQETQYF	TGCAGCGTTGTACAGGTCCAAGAGACCCAGTACTTC
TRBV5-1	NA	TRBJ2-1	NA	CASSLQDRYNEQFF	TGCGCCAGCAGTCTACAGGACAGATACAATGAGCAGTTCTTC
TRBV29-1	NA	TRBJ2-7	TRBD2	CSVVFGRGVSYEQYF	TGCAGCGTTGTCTTTGGGCGGGGGGTTTCCTACGAGCAGTACTTC
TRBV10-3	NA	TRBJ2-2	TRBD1	CAISARDRNTGELFF	TGTGCCATCAGTGCTAGGGACAGGAACACCGGGGAGCTGTTTTTT
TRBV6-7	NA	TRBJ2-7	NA	CASNYRRSAYEQYF	TGTGCCAGCAACTACCGGCGCTCAGCCTACGAGCAGTACTTC
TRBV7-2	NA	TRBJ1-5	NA	CASSLGQYSNQPQHF	TGTGCCAGCAGCTTAGGGCAGTATAGCAATCAGCCCCAGCATTTT
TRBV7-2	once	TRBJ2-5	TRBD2	CASSLGLAQKETQYF	TGTGCCAGCAGCTTAGGACTAGCGCAAAAAGAGACCCAGTACTTC
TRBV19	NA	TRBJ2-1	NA	CASNRGGASSYNEQFF	TGTGCCAGTAATCGGGGCGGGGCAAGCTCCTACAATGAGCAGTTCTTC
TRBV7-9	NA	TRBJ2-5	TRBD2	CASSLALTSGKDF	TGTGCCAGCAGCTTAGCCCTCACTAGCGGGAAGGACTTC
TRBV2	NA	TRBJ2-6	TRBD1	CASSPGTGSGANVLTF	TGTGCCAGCAGCCCCGGGACAGGCTCTGGGGCCAACGTCCTGACTTTC
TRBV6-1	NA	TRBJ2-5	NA	CASTPGAEETQYF	TGTGCCAGCACCCCAGGGGCCGAAGAGACCCAGTACTTC
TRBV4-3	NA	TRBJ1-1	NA	CASSQDAFSRAENTEAFF	TGCGCCAGCAGCCAAGATGCTTTTTCCAGGGCCGAGAACACTGAAGCTTTCTTT
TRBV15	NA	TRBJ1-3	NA	CATSRDVTRSSGNTIYF	TGTGCCACCAGCAGAGATGTAACCCGCAGCTCTGGAAACACCATATATTTT